A selection of T cell receptor beta chains follows, all from one sample in a study of Graves' ophthalmopathy and Graves' hyperthyroidism. TCRdb processed the multiplex PCR reads anew with MiXCR; each CDR3 protein has one entry. The sample contains about 500,000 distinct CDR3 sequences, around 14% of which appear only once. The material sequenced was blood. Receptors were obtained from a woman aged 25 to 39 with Graves' ophthalmopathy. The CDR3 runs from the conserved cysteine through the conserved F or W. A D gene is named only where the DNA matches it firmly. Some rows have no size entry. The others give once, few or many, or a class for an expanded clone.

d_call	v_call	clone_size	j_call	cdr3_aa	cdr3_nt
.	TRBV19	few	TRBJ2-7	CASSPRKSPYEQYF	TGTGCCAGTAGTCCCCGCAAAAGTCCCTACGAGCAGTACTTC
.	TRBV6-5	many	TRBJ1-2	CASRTSPGGTYGYTF	TGTGCCAGCAGGACCTCGCCGGGAGGTACCTATGGCTACACCTTC
TRBD2	TRBV3-1	.	TRBJ2-7	CASSSTSGRIYEQYF	TGTGCCAGCAGCTCTACTAGCGGGAGAATCTACGAGCAGTACTTC
.	TRBV30	many	TRBJ2-5	CACGDLGETQYF	TGTGCCTGTGGGGACTTGGGGGAGACCCAGTACTTC
TRBD2	TRBV6-1	many	TRBJ2-4	CASSEAGRDIQYF	TGTGCCAGCAGTGAAGCTGGGAGGGACATTCAGTACTTC
.	TRBV15	many	TRBJ1-6	CATSREGENSPLHF	TGTGCCACCAGCAGAGAGGGGGAGAATTCACCCCTCCACTTT
.	TRBV18	many	TRBJ1-5	CASSPGSEQPQHF	TGTGCCAGCTCACCGGGGTCCGAACAGCCCCAGCATTTT
.	TRBV12-3/TRBV12-4	many	TRBJ2-7	CASSIDREEYF	TGTGCCAGCAGTATCGACAGGGAGGAGTACTTC
TRBD1	TRBV6-1	many	TRBJ2-5	CASSETGELETQYF	TGTGCCAGCAGTGAGACAGGGGAATTAGAGACCCAGTACTTC
.	TRBV27	.	TRBJ2-5	CASSLLVRGLRETQYF	TGTGCCAGCAGTTTATTGGTCCGGGGTCTCAGAGAGACCCAGTACTTC
.	TRBV12-3/TRBV12-4	many	TRBJ2-7	CASSWETGSYEQYF	TGTGCCAGCAGTTGGGAGACAGGATCCTACGAGCAGTACTTC
TRBD2	TRBV20-1	many	TRBJ2-2	CSASKGLAGVTGELFF	TGCAGTGCTAGTAAGGGGCTAGCGGGGGTCACCGGGGAGCTGTTTTTT
TRBD1	TRBV12-3/TRBV12-4	many	TRBJ2-5	CASSLGQGLQETQYF	TGTGCCAGCAGTCTAGGACAGGGACTCCAAGAGACCCAGTACTTC
.	TRBV20-1	few	TRBJ1-1	CSARDRAATAFF	TGCAGTGCTAGAGATCGCGCGGCGACGGCTTTCTTT
.	TRBV6-5	.	TRBJ2-7	CASSYLGPRGEQYF	TGTGCCAGCAGTTACCTGGGGCCGCGGGGAGAGCAGTACTTC
.	TRBV18	many	TRBJ1-1	CASSPPGGITEAFF	TGTGCCAGCTCACCTCCAGGAGGGATCACTGAAGCTTTCTTT
TRBD2	TRBV12-3/TRBV12-4	many	TRBJ2-7	CASSLEGLGSSYEQYF	TGTGCCAGCAGTTTAGAGGGACTAGGGAGCTCCTACGAGCAGTACTTC
TRBD1	TRBV12-3/TRBV12-4	.	TRBJ1-6	CASSADRANSNSPLHF	TGTGCCAGCAGTGCGGACAGGGCTAACAGCAATTCACCCCTCCACTTT
TRBD2	TRBV30	many	TRBJ2-7	CAWNLAGVYEQYF	TGTGCCTGGAATCTAGCGGGAGTTTACGAGCAGTACTTC
.	TRBV12-5	many	TRBJ1-2	CASGLEYTGSDGYTF	TGTGCTAGTGGTTTGGAATATACAGGGTCGGATGGCTACACCTTC
TRBD1	TRBV28	.	TRBJ2-7	CASSILYRDSYEQYF	TGTGCCAGCAGTATTCTCTACCGGGACAGCTACGAGCAGTACTTC
.	TRBV13	few	TRBJ1-3	CAIRPDSAHGNTIYF	TGTGCCATCCGACCCGACTCAGCGCATGGAAACACCATATATTTT
TRBD2	TRBV7-2	many	TRBJ2-5	CASSSPLVAGGTQYF	TGTGCCAGCAGCTCCCCTCTAGTGGCGGGGGGGACCCAGTACTTC
.	TRBV2	.	TRBJ2-2	CASSRDRDGELFF	TGTGCCAGCAGTAGGGACCGCGACGGGGAGCTGTTTTTT
.	TRBV28	few	TRBJ2-7	CASSSTYRGDSYEQYF	TGTGCCAGCAGTTCGACTTATAGGGGGGACTCCTACGAGCAGTACTTC
TRBD1	TRBV24-1	many	TRBJ1-2	CATSDPTSGQGTYGYTF	TGTGCCACCAGTGATCCCACCTCCGGACAGGGAACGTATGGCTACACCTTC
.	TRBV28	.	TRBJ1-2	CASSPIGGRGGGYTF	TGTGCCAGCAGTCCTATCGGCGGGAGGGGCGGCGGCTACACCTTC
.	TRBV7-9	few	TRBJ1-2	CASSLVPGGYTF	TGTGCCAGCAGCTTAGTACCAGGTGGCTACACCTTC
.	TRBV2	many	TRBJ2-4	CASIPQAAKNIQYF	TGTGCCAGCATCCCCCAGGCAGCCAAAAACATTCAGTACTTC
.	TRBV28	many	TRBJ1-3	CASSYMADGSGNTIYF	TGTGCCAGCAGTTATATGGCAGACGGGTCTGGAAACACCATATATTTT
TRBD2	TRBV6-2/TRBV6-3	.	TRBJ2-5	CASSVPLSGGPQETQYF	TGTGCCAGCAGTGTACCGCTGAGCGGGGGGCCCCAAGAGACCCAGTACTTC
.	TRBV15	.	TRBJ2-7	CATSRDRAVSYEQYF	TGTGCCACCAGCAGAGACAGGGCCGTATCCTACGAGCAGTACTTC
TRBD2	TRBV4-1	many	TRBJ2-7	CASSSGPGLVYEQYF	TGCGCCAGCAGCTCCGGCCCGGGACTAGTTTACGAGCAGTACTTC
.	TRBV7-2	many	TRBJ2-7	CASSHNRAEQYF	TGTGCCAGCAGCCACAACAGGGCCGAGCAGTACTTC
.	TRBV30	once	TRBJ1-5	CAWSVGRLINQPQHF	TGTGCCTGGAGTGTAGGCAGGCTCATCAATCAGCCCCAGCATTTT
TRBD2	TRBV6-1	.	TRBJ2-7	CASSESASGRAYEQYF	TGTGCCAGCAGTGAATCGGCTAGCGGGAGGGCCTACGAGCAGTACTTC
TRBD2	TRBV6-1	few	TRBJ2-3	CASRLTSGGADTQYF	TGTGCCAGCAGACTCACTAGCGGGGGGGCAGATACGCAGTATTTT
.	TRBV12-3/TRBV12-4	many	TRBJ1-3	CASSPSRTGRDTIYF	TGTGCCAGCAGTCCATCACGGACTGGGAGGGACACCATATATTTT
TRBD2	TRBV6-1	few	TRBJ2-3	CASSELRGGADTQYF	TGTGCCAGCAGTGAATTGCGCGGGGGGGCAGATACGCAGTATTTT
TRBD1	TRBV9	.	TRBJ1-1	CASSGGPGQSTEAFF	TGTGCCAGCAGCGGTGGCCCGGGACAGTCCACTGAAGCTTTCTTT
TRBD1	TRBV7-8	many	TRBJ1-6	CASSLGQGHSPLHF	TGTGCCAGCAGCCTCGGACAGGGCCATTCACCCCTCCACTTT
.	TRBV6-2/TRBV6-3	many	TRBJ2-2	CASSFLRYTGELFF	TGTGCCAGCAGTTTCCTTCGCTACACCGGGGAGCTGTTTTTT
.	TRBV24-1	many	TRBJ2-7	CATGSGPGLEQYF	TGTGCCACCGGCTCAGGGCCAGGTTTGGAGCAGTACTTC
.	TRBV6-1	many	TRBJ1-6	CASSERWGVTTLHF	TGTGCCAGCAGTGAAAGATGGGGGGTCACAACCCTCCACTTT
.	TRBV12-5	few	TRBJ2-2	CASGLGAGAPYTGELFF	TGTGCTAGTGGTTTGGGCGCAGGGGCTCCCTACACCGGGGAGCTGTTTTTT
TRBD1	TRBV6-5	many	TRBJ1-1	CASSYSGQGNTEAFF	TGTGCCAGCAGTTACTCGGGACAGGGGAACACTGAAGCTTTCTTT
.	TRBV12-5	many	TRBJ2-7	CASGPQGTYEQYF	TGTGCTAGTGGTCCACAGGGAACCTACGAGCAGTACTTC
.	TRBV7-9	.	TRBJ1-5	CASTRGRAEPQHF	TGTGCCAGCACCCGGGGGCGCGCGGAGCCCCAGCATTTT
TRBD1	TRBV5-1	many	TRBJ1-2	CASTDNRGAGGYTF	TGCGCCAGCACCGATAACAGGGGAGCGGGTGGCTACACCTTC
.	TRBV20-1	few	TRBJ1-1	CSARGLLLESTEAFF	TGCAGTGCTCGGGGACTTCTACTGGAGAGCACTGAAGCTTTCTTT
.	TRBV6-5	.	TRBJ1-2	CASSHRDTFYGYTF	TGTGCCAGCAGTCACCGGGACACTTTCTATGGCTACACCTTC
TRBD1	TRBV4-2	few	TRBJ1-5	CASSQAQGGRTQPQHF	TGTGCCAGCAGCCAAGCTCAGGGGGGCAGAACACAGCCCCAGCATTTT
.	TRBV27	many	TRBJ1-1	CASSPKARWPEAFF	TGTGCCAGCAGTCCCAAGGCCAGGTGGCCTGAAGCTTTCTTT
.	TRBV5-1	many	TRBJ1-2	CASSLTGPGYTF	TGCGCCAGCAGCTTGACAGGGCCAGGCTACACCTTC